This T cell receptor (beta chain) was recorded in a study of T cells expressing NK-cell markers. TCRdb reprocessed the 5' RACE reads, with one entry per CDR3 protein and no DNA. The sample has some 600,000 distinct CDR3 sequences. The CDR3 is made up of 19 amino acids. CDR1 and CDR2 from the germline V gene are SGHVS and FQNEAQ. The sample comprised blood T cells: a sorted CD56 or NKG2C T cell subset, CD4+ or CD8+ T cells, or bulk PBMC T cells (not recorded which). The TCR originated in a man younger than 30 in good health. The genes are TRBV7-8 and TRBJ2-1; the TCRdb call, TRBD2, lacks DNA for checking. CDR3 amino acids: CASSFPGLAEKNYYNEQFF.